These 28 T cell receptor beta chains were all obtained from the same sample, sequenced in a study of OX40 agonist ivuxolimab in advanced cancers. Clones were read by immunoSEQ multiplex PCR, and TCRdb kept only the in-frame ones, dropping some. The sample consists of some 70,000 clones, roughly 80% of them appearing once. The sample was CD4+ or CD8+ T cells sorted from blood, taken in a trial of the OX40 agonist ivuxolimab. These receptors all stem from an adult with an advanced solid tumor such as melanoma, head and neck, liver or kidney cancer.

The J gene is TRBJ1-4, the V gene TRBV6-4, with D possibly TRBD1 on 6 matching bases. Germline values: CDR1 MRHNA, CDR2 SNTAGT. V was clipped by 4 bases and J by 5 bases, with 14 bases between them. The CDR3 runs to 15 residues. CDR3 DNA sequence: TGTGCCAGCAGTGTATCGACAGGTCAGAATGAAAAACTGTTTTTT. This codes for CASSVSTGQNEKLFF.

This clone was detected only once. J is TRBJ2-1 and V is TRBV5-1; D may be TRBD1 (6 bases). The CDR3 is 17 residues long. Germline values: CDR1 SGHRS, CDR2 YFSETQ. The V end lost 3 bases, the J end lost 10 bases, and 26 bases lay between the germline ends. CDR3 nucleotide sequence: TGCGCCAGCAGCTCTTCCCCGACAGGCCAACAAAGGTCGGAGCAGTTCTTC. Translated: CASSSSPTGQQRSEQFF.

The CDR3 loop reads CASRAPGGGESGELFF. In nucleotides, the CDR3 is TGTGCCAGCAGGGCCCCGGGAGGGGGCGAATCCGGGGAGCTGTTTTTT. The rearrangement uses TRBV25-1 and TRBJ2-2; tentative D call: TRBD2 (8 bases). Trimming removed 6 bases at V and 6 bases at J, with 20 bases between. This CDR3 has 16 residues. The V gene's germline CDR1 is MGHDK and CDR2 SYGVNS.

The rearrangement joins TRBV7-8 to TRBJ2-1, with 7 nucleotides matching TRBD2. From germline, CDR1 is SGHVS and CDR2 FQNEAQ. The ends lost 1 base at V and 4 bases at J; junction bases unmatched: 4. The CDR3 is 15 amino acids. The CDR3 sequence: CASSLGGGPYNEQFF. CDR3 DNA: TGTGCCAGCAGCTTAGGCGGGGGTCCTTACAATGAGCAGTTCTTC.

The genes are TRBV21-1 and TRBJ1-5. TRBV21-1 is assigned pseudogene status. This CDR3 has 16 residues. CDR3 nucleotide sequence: TGTGCCAGCAGCAAAGCCGGGACGGAGGCATCATGGCCCCAGCATTTT. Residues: CASSKAGTEASWPQHF.

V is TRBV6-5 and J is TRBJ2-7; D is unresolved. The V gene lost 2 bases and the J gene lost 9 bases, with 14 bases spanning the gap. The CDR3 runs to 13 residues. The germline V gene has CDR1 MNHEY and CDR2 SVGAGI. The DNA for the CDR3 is TGTGCCAGCAGTTACGTCCGGAACAGCATGCAGTACTTC. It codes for CASSYVRNSMQYF.

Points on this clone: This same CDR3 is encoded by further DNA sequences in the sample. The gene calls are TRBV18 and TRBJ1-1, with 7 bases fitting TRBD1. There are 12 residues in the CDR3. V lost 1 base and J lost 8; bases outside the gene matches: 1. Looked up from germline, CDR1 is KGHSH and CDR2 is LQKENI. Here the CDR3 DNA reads TGTGCCAGCTCACCACTACAGGGGGAAGCTTTCTTT. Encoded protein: CASSPLQGEAFF.

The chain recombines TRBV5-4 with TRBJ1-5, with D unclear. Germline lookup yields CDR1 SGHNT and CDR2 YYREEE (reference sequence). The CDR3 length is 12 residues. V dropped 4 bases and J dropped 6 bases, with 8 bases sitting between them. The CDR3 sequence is CASSPYGQPQHF. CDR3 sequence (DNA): TGTGCCAGCAGCCCCTATGGTCAGCCCCAGCATTTT.

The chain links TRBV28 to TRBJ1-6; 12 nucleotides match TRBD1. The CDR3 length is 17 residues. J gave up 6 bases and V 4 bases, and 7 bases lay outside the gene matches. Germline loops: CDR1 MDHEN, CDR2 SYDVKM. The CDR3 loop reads CASSSFRDRGLNSPLHF. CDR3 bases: TGTGCCAGCAGTTCTTTCCGGGACAGGGGGCTTAATTCACCCCTCCACTTT.

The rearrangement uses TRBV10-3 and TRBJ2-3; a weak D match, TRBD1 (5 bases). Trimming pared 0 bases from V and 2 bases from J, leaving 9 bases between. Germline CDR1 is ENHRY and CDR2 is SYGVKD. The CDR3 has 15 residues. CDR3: CAISESGRVTDTQYF. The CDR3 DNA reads TGTGCCATCAGTGAGTCGGGCAGGGTCACAGATACGCAGTATTTT.

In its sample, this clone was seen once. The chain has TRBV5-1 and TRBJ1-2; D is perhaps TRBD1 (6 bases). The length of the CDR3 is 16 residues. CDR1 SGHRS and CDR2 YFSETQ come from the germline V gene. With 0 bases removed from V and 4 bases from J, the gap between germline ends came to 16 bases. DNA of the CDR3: TGCGCCAGCAGCTTGGGCGGGGGGGCGCATAGCTATGGCTACACCTTC. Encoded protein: CASSLGGGAHSYGYTF.

CDR3 sequence (DNA): TGTGCCAGCAGCTCAGGACCTGCAGCTACGCAGTATTTT. Its translation is CASSSGPAATQYF. The chain joins TRBV7-2 to TRBJ2-3; D gene ambiguous. This CDR3 contains 13 residues. Per the germline V gene, CDR1 is SGHTA and CDR2 is FQGNSA. Trimming removed 4 bases at V and 8 bases at J, with 13 bases between.

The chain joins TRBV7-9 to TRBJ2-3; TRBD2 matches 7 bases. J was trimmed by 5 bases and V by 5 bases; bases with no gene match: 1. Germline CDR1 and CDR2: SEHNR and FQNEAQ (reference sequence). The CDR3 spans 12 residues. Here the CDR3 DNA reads TGTGCCAGCAGCACGGGGGGAGATACGCAGTATTTT. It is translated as CASSTGGDTQYF. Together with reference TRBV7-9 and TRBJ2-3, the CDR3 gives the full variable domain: DTGVSQNPRHKITKRGQNVTFRCDPISEHNRLYWYRQTLGQGPEFLTYFQNEAQLEKSRLLSDRFSAERPKGSFSTLEIQRTEQGDSAMYLCASSTGGDTQYFGPGTRLTVL.

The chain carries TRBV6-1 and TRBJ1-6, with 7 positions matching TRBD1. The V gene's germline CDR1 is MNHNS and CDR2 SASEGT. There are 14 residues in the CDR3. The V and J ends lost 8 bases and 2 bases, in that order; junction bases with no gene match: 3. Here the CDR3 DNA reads TGTGCCAGCCTGGGACAGCCCTATAATTCACCCCTCCACTTT. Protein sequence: CASLGQPYNSPLHF.

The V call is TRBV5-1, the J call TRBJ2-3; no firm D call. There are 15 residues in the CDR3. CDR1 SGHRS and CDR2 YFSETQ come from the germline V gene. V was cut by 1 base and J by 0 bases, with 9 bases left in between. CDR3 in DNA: TGCGCCAGCAGCTTGTCTCTACATAGCACAGATACGCAGTATTTT. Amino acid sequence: CASSLSLHSTDTQYF. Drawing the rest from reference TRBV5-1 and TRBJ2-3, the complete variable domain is KAGVTQTPRYLIKTRGQQVTLSCSPISGHRSVSWYQQTPGQGLQFLFEYFSETQRNKGNFPGRFSGRQFSNSRSEMNVSTLELGDSALYLCASSLSLHSTDTQYFGPGTRLTVL.

This chain's CDR3 is CASSPWGGRTEAFF. CDR3 in DNA: TGTGCCAGTAGTCCCTGGGGGGGCAGAACTGAAGCTTTCTTT. This sequence joins TRBV19 and TRBJ1-1, with a possible D match to TRBD1 (6 bases). The germline CDR1 and CDR2 sequences are LNHDA and SQIVND (reference sequence). The CDR3 sequence is 14 residues long. Trimming pared 5 bases from V and 5 bases from J, leaving 15 bases between.

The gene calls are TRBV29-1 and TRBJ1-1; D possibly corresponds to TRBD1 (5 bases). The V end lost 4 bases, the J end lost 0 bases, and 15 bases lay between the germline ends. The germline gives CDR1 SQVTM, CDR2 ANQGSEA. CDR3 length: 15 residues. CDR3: CSVGARQTMNTEAFF. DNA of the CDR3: TGCAGCGTTGGGGCAAGACAGACTATGAACACTGAAGCTTTCTTT.

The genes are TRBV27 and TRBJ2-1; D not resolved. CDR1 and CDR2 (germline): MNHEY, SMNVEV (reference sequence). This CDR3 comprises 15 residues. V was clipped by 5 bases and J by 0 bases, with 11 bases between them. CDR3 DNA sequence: TGTGCCAGCAGTCGATCCCCACCCTCCTACAATGAGCAGTTCTTC. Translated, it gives CASSRSPPSYNEQFF.

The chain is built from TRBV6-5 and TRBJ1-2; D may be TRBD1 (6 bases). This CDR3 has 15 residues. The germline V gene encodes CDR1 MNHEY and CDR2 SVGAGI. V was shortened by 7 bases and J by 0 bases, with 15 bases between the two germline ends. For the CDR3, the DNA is TGTGCCAGCACCCGAGGGGACAAGACTAACTATGGCTACACCTTC. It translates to CASTRGDKTNYGYTF.

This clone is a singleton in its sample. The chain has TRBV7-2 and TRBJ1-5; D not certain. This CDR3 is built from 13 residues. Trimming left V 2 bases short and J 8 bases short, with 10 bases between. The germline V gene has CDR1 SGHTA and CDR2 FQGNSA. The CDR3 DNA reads TGTGCCAGCAGCTTACAATGGACCGAGCCCCAGCATTTT. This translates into CASSLQWTEPQHF.

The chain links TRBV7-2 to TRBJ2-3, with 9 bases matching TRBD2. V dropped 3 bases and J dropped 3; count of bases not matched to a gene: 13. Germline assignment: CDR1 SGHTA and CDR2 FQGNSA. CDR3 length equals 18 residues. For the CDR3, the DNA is TGTGCCAGCAGCTTTCTCGGTAGCGGGAGACAAACGACAGATACGCAGTATTTT. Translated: CASSFLGSGRQTTDTQYF.

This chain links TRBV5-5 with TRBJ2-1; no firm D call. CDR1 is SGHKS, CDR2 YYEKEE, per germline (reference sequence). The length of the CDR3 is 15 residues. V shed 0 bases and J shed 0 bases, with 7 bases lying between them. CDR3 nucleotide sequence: TGTGCCAGCAGCTTGGGACTCTACTCCTACAATGAGCAGTTCTTC. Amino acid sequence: CASSLGLYSYNEQFF.

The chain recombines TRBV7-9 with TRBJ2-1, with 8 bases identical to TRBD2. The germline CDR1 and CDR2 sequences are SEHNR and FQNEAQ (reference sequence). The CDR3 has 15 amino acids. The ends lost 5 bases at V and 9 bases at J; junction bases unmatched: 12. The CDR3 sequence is CASSPVRVAGPEQFF. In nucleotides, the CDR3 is TGTGCCAGCAGCCCTGTGAGGGTAGCGGGGCCTGAGCAGTTCTTC.

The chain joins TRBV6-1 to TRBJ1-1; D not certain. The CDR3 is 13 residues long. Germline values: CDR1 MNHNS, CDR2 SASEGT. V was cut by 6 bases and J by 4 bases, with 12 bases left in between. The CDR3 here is CASRSQIITEAFF. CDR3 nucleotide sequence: TGTGCCAGCAGGTCACAAATTATCACTGAAGCTTTCTTT.

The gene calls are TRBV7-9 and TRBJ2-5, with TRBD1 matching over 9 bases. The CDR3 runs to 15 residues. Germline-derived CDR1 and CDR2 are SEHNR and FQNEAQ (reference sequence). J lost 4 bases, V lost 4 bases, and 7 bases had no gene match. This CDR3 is CASSSRTGVRETQYF. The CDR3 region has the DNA TGTGCCAGCAGCTCTCGGACAGGGGTCCGAGAGACCCAGTACTTC. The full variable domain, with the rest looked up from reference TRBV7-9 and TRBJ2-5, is DTGVSQNPRHKITKRGQNVTFRCDPISEHNRLYWYRQTLGQGPEFLTYFQNEAQLEKSRLLSDRFSAERPKGSFSTLEIQRTEQGDSAMYLCASSSRTGVRETQYFGPGTRLLVL.

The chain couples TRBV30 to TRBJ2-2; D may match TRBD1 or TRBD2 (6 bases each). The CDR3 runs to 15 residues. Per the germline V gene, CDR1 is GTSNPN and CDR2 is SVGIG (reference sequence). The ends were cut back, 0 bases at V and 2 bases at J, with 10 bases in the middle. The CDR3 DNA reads TGTGCCTGGAGTGTTCGGGGGCCTAACACCGGGGAGCTGTTTTTT. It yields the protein CAWSVRGPNTGELFF. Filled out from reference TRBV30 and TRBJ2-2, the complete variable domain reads SQTIHQWPATLVQPVGSPLSLECTVEGTSNPNLYWYRQAAGRGLQLLFYSVGIGQISSEVPQNLSASRPQDRQFILSSKKLLLSDSGFYLCAWSVRGPNTGELFFGEGSRLTVL.

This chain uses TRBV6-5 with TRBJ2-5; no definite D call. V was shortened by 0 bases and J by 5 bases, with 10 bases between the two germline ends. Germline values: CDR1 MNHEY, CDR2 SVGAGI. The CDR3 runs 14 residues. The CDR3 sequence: CASSYSQEWETQYF. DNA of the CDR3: TGTGCCAGCAGTTACTCGCAGGAATGGGAGACCCAGTACTTC.

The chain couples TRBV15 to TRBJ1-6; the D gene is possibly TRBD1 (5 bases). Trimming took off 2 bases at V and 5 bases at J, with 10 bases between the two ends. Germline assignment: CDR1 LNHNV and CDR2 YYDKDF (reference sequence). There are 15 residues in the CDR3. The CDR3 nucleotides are TGTGCCACCAGCAGACAGGGTAGTGATAATTCACCCCTCCACTTT. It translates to CATSRQGSDNSPLHF.